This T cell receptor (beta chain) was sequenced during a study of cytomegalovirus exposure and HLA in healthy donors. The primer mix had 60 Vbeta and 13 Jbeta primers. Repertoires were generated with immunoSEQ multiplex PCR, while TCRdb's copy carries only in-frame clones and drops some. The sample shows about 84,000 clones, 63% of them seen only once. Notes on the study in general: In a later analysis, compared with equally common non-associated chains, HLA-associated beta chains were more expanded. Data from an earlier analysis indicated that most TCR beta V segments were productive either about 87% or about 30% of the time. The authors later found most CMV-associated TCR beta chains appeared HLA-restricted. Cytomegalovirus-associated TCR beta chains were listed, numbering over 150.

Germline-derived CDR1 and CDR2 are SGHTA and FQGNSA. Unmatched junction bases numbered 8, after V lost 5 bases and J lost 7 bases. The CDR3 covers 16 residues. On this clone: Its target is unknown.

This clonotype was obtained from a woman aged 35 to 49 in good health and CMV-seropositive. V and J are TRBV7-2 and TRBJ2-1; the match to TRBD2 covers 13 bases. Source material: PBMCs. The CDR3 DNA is TGTGCCAGCAGCAGACTAGCGGGAGGCTTTGAGAATGAGCAGTTCTTC. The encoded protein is CASSRLAGGFENEQFF.